This passage covers 29 T cell receptor beta chains from one sample sequenced in a study of response to subunit inactivated influenza vaccine. Via MiXCR, TCRdb re-called the RT-PCR reads, giving one row per CDR3 protein. The table records about 570,000 distinct CDR3 sequences, about an eighth of them present only once. Here the sequenced sample was PBMCs from blood, taken on the day of vaccination. The source of these receptors is a man in his fifties or sixties who received an inactivated influenza vaccine.

This clonotype was counted only a few times. The chain links TRBV12-3 or TRBV12-4 to TRBJ2-3; D unclear. This CDR3 is built from 14 residues. V lost 3 bases and J lost 4, with 11 bases in between. The CDR3 is CASSFGLLPDTQYF. The CDR3 DNA is TGTGCCAGCAGTTTCGGTCTCCTCCCAGATACGCAGTATTTT.

The chain couples TRBV12-3 or TRBV12-4 to TRBJ1-5; D call uncertain. The CDR3 is 14 amino acids. Trimming cost V 5 bases and J 2 bases, with 10 bases left between them. The CDR3 bases are TGTGCCAGCAGTCCGATTCTGGGCAATCAGCCCCAGCATTTT. As protein: CASSPILGNQPQHF.

This clonotype was observed many times. CDR3 coding DNA: TGTGCCAGCAGTTTACGAGGACAGGCGAACACCGGGGAGCTGTTTTTT. Its translation: CASSLRGQANTGELFF. The chain joins TRBV6-5 to TRBJ2-2, with TRBD1 matching over 7 bases. J gave up 0 bases and V 4 bases, and 5 bases lay outside the gene matches. The germline gives CDR1 MNHEY, CDR2 SVGAGI. This CDR3 is 16 amino acids long.

This clonotype appeared a few times. This sequence joins TRBV5-1 and TRBJ1-6; 7 nucleotides align to TRBD1. The CDR3 runs 17 residues. Germline V gene sequence: CDR1 SGHRS, CDR2 YFSETQ. With V trimmed by 4 bases and J by 3 bases, 10 bases remained unmatched. CDR3 in DNA: TGCGCCAGCAGCCCCGGGACAGTCAGACTCTATAATTCACCCCTCCACTTT. Protein sequence: CASSPGTVRLYNSPLHF.

The chain uses TRBV11-2 and TRBJ1-1, with D perhaps matching TRBD1 (6 bases). Germline V gives CDR1 SGHAT, CDR2 FQNNGV. Trimming cost V 1 base and J 9 bases, with 18 bases left between them. This CDR3 is built from 15 residues. CDR3 DNA: TGTGCCAGCAGCTTAGTAGGAGACAGGAAAAAGCAAGCTTTCTTT. As protein: CASSLVGDRKKQAFF.

This clonotype was seen a few times. This rearrangement joins TRBV7-2 to TRBJ2-2, with unresolved D. Germline V gene lookup returns CDR1 SGHTA and CDR2 FQGNSA. The CDR3 runs 13 residues. V lost 4 bases and J lost 5, with 8 bases in between. CDR3 region: CASSSLRTGELFF. CDR3 DNA sequence: TGTGCCAGCAGCTCCTTGAGGACCGGGGAGCTGTTTTTT.

The V gene is TRBV25-1, the J gene TRBJ2-3; TRBD1 aligns across 8 bases. Germline values: CDR1 MGHDK, CDR2 SYGVNS. The V segment lost 3 bases and the J segment 2 bases; nucleotides outside the gene matches: 4. The CDR3 loop spans 15 amino acids. The CDR3 DNA sequence: TGTGCCAGCAGTGAGTGGCAGGGGGCCACAGATACGCAGTATTTT. This encodes CASSEWQGATDTQYF.

This chain joins TRBV7-2 and TRBJ1-4, with D perhaps matching TRBD1 (5 bases). Trimming removed 5 bases at V and 5 bases at J, with 18 bases between. The CDR3 sequence is 16 residues long. In germline, CDR1 is SGHTA, CDR2 FQGNSA. In nucleotides, the CDR3 is TGTGCCAGCAGCCGGCAGGGCGCCAGACAAAATGAAAAACTGTTTTTT. Protein sequence: CASSRQGARQNEKLFF. Full variable domain (rest looked up from reference TRBV7-2 and TRBJ1-4): GAGVSQSPSNKVTEKGKDVELRCDPISGHTALYWYRQSLGQGLEFLIYFQGNSAPDKSGLPSDRFSAERTGGSVSTLTIQRTQQEDSAVYLCASSRQGARQNEKLFFGSGTQLSVL.

In this sample, this clonotype turned up a few times. The chain recombines TRBV28 with TRBJ2-2, with TRBD2 matching 11 bases. From germline, CDR1 is MDHEN and CDR2 SYDVKM. This CDR3 is built from 19 residues. The trim removed 5 bases at V and 1 base at J, leaving 12 bases unmatched. The CDR3 nucleotides are TGTGCCAGCAGTCTGCCTAGCGGGGGGCTCATAAAGAACACCGGGGAGCTGTTTTTT. It specifies CASSLPSGGLIKNTGELFF.

V gene TRBV5-6 combines with J gene TRBJ2-1, with 12 nucleotides matching TRBD2. The germline V gene has CDR1 SGHDT and CDR2 YYEEEE. CDR3 length equals 14 residues. The J segment lost 9 bases and the V segment lost 5 bases, leaving 6 bases of the junction unmatched. CDR3 loop: CASSPGLAGLEQFF. The CDR3 DNA sequence: TGTGCCAGCAGTCCCGGACTAGCGGGGCTTGAGCAGTTCTTC.

V usage is TRBV30 and J usage is TRBJ1-2; D is undetermined. Trimming cost V 2 bases and J 0 bases, with 13 bases left between them. The germline V gene encodes CDR1 GTSNPN and CDR2 SVGIG (reference sequence). The CDR3 is 15 amino acids. Here the CDR3 reads CAWSPGGITNYGYTF. CDR3 coding DNA: TGTGCCTGGAGTCCCGGCGGGATCACTAACTATGGCTACACCTTC.

Turning to this clonotype: This could be a read error, since a much larger clone is one nucleotide away. The V gene is TRBV11-1, the J gene TRBJ2-1; TRBD2 matches at 8 bases. The germline CDR1 and CDR2 sequences are SGHAT and FQDESV (reference sequence). This CDR3 spans 20 amino acids. CDR3 loop: CASSLPIGVAGKDFGNEQLF. The CDR3 nucleotides read TGTGCCAGCAGCCTACCTATTGGGGTAGCGGGGAAGGATTTCGGTAATGAGCAGCTCTTC.

V is TRBV20-1 and J is TRBJ1-6; the D gene is possibly TRBD1 (5 bases). Trimming pared 4 bases from V and 8 bases from J, leaving 12 bases between. In germline, CDR1 is DFQATT, CDR2 SNEGSKA (reference sequence). This CDR3 has 13 residues. In nucleotides, the CDR3 is TGCAGTGCTAATGGGGACCTATATTCACCCCTCCACTTT. This sequence encodes CSANGDLYSPLHF.

This clonotype was detected many times. The chain has TRBV6-2 or TRBV6-3 and TRBJ2-1; 9 bases agree with TRBD2. Germline lookup yields CDR1 MNHEY and CDR2 SVGEGT. The ends lost 0 bases at V and 6 bases at J; junction bases unmatched: 0. The CDR3 covers 14 residues. CDR3 coding DNA: TGTGCCAGCAGTTACTCACTAGCGGGCAATGAGCAGTTCTTC. Amino acid sequence: CASSYSLAGNEQFF.

This clonotype has a handful of counts. The chain combines TRBV4-3 with TRBJ1-6; no definite D call. Germline CDR1 is LGHNA and CDR2 is YSLEER. The CDR3 covers 14 residues. V was clipped by 1 base and J by 6 bases, with 7 bases between them. The CDR3 coding sequence is TGCGCCAGCAGCCAAGGGACCAGTAATTCACCCCTCCACTTT. Its translation: CASSQGTSNSPLHF.

The chain links TRBV16 to TRBJ2-4; D not resolved. The germline CDR1 and CDR2 sequences are KGHSY and FQNENV. The CDR3 spans 14 residues. With 1 base removed from V and 14 bases from J, the gap between germline ends came to 18 bases. The CDR3 here is CASSQYQEFSKEYF. The CDR3 DNA reads TGTGCCAGCAGCCAATATCAGGAGTTCAGTAAGGAGTACTTC.

This clonotype was counted ten times or more. Here the CDR3 DNA reads TGTGCCAGCAGTCTTACTAGCGGGAGGGGGTACGAGCAGTACTTC. This codes for CASSLTSGRGYEQYF. V is TRBV12-3 or TRBV12-4 and J is TRBJ2-7, with TRBD2 matching over 13 bases. Losses at the gene ends were 5 bases for V and 4 bases for J; bases not matched to a gene: 5. The CDR3 totals 15 residues.

The rearrangement joins TRBV13 to TRBJ2-7, with 10 bases lining up with TRBD2. The V gene end was trimmed by 3 bases and the J gene end by 3 bases; junction bases not matched to a gene: 8. Germline lookup yields CDR1 PRHDT and CDR2 FYEKMQ (reference sequence). This CDR3 is built from 16 residues. The CDR3 DNA reads as TGTGCCAGCAGCTTTACCCTAGCGGGAGTCGACTACGAGCAGTACTTC. Encoded protein: CASSFTLAGVDYEQYF.

The chain joins TRBV10-3 to TRBJ1-3; 7 nucleotides match TRBD1. This CDR3 contains 18 residues. The trim removed 7 bases at V and 4 bases at J, leaving 19 bases unmatched. The germline CDR1 and CDR2 sequences are ENHRY and SYGVKD. The CDR3 DNA reads TGTGCCATCATCCCGCGAGGTACAGGGGAGCGACCGGGAAACACCATATATTTT. Protein sequence: CAIIPRGTGERPGNTIYF.

A few counts support this clonotype. The chain carries TRBV24-1 and TRBJ2-7, with 8 bases fitting TRBD1. CDR3 length: 16 residues. Germline-derived CDR1 and CDR2 are KGHDR and SFDVKD. The ends lost 2 bases at V and 3 bases at J; junction bases unmatched: 8. The CDR3 DNA is TGTGCCACCAGTGATTCCGGGACAGGACGCATCTACGAGCAGTACTTC. The encoded protein is CATSDSGTGRIYEQYF.

This clonotype was counted ten times or more. The chain is built from TRBV5-1 and TRBJ1-2; D not resolved. Germline CDR1 is SGHRS and CDR2 is YFSETQ. V was pared by 1 base and J by 3 bases, with 10 bases between. The CDR3 totals 14 residues. Written as DNA, the CDR3 is TGCGCCAGCAGCTTGAGTGGTGATTACTATGGCTACACCTTC. This gives the protein CASSLSGDYYGYTF.

This clonotype was seen ten or more times. The V gene is TRBV28, the J gene TRBJ2-5, with 10 bases that match TRBD2. Per the germline V gene, CDR1 is MDHEN and CDR2 is SYDVKM. CDR3 length: 17 residues. V lost 4 bases, J lost 9 bases, and 17 bases stayed unmatched. The CDR3 sequence is CASSSLLLAGAQSPQYF. The DNA of the CDR3 is TGTGCCAGCAGTTCCCTTCTCCTAGCGGGAGCCCAGTCCCCCCAGTACTTC.

The gene calls are TRBV7-9 and TRBJ2-6; no reliable D call. The germline CDR1 and CDR2 sequences are SEHNR and FQNEAQ (reference sequence). V was shortened by 5 bases and J by 0 bases, with 14 bases between the two germline ends. This CDR3 has 17 residues. As DNA, the CDR3 is TGTGCCAGCAGCCCCACAGCCTATCCCTCTGGGGCCAACGTCCTGACTTTC. Protein sequence: CASSPTAYPSGANVLTF.

Ten or more counts support this clonotype. The chain joins TRBV11-2 to TRBJ1-4; tentatively, D is TRBD1 (6 bases). V was pared by 1 base and J by 3 bases, with 9 bases between. CDR1 is SGHAT and CDR2 is FQNNGV in the germline V gene. The CDR3 is made up of 15 amino acids. CDR3: CASSLAGAANEKLFF. The CDR3 DNA sequence: TGTGCCAGCAGCTTAGCGGGGGCAGCTAATGAAAAACTGTTTTTT.

This clonotype was recorded at least ten times. The chain links TRBV12-3 or TRBV12-4 to TRBJ2-1, with 8 bases lining up with TRBD1. V dropped 6 bases and J dropped 5; count of bases not matched to a gene: 12. CDR3 length: 16 residues. The CDR3 loop is CASRDGLGQGNNEQFF. CDR3 DNA sequence: TGTGCCAGCAGGGACGGGCTCGGACAGGGCAACAATGAGCAGTTCTTC.

This clonotype was observed at least ten times. This rearrangement joins TRBV9 to TRBJ2-2; D may be TRBD1 (6 bases). The CDR3 is 13 residues long. V was pared by 1 base and J by 8 bases, with 9 bases between. Germline lookup yields CDR1 SGDLS and CDR2 YYNGEE. The CDR3 DNA is TGTGCCAGCAGCGTAACAGGGACGGGGGAGCTGTTTTTT. Translation gives CASSVTGTGELFF.

This clonotype was seen a few times. The CDR3 spells CASSADTTNEKLFF. The CDR3 DNA sequence: TGTGCCAGCAGCGCCGACACCACTAATGAAAAACTGTTTTTT. The rearrangement joins TRBV9 to TRBJ1-4; D call uncertain. Germline CDR1 and CDR2: SGDLS and YYNGEE. The CDR3 consists of 14 residues. V dropped 3 bases and J dropped 2 bases, with 8 bases sitting between them.

Many counts were recorded for this clonotype. The DNA for the CDR3 is TGTGCCAGCAGCAACTGGGACAGGGCGAACACTGAAGCTTTCTTT. Its translation: CASSNWDRANTEAFF. This chain connects TRBV12-3 or TRBV12-4 to TRBJ1-1; 9 bases match TRBD1. Trimming removed 6 bases from V and 1 base from J; junction bases left unmatched: 6. The CDR3 is made up of 15 amino acids.

The chain employs TRBV20-1 and TRBJ2-2; D ambiguous. Germline lookup yields CDR1 DFQATT and CDR2 SNEGSKA (reference sequence). Deletions cut 6 bases from V and 3 bases from J, with 11 bases between. CDR3 size: 13 residues. The CDR3 protein is CSAFVSYTGELFF. The CDR3 nucleotides read TGCAGTGCGTTTGTTAGTTACACCGGGGAGCTGTTTTTT.